The 31 T cell receptor beta chains in this list originate from one sample, sequenced in a study of cytomegalovirus exposure and HLA in healthy donors. Primers included in the PCR were 60 Vbeta and 13 Jbeta primers. Here immunoSEQ multiplex PCR was the method, and the copy in TCRdb shows in-frame clones only, minus some. This table holds more than 150,000 clones, almost 85% found once. Sequenced material: PBMCs. The receptors originated from a boy aged 2 to 9 in good health and CMV-seronegative.

CDR3 sequence: CASSLLDRYEQYF. CDR3 bases: TGTGCCAGCAGCCTCCTCGACAGATACGAGCAGTACTTC. The chain carries TRBV7-9 and TRBJ2-7; D perhaps matches TRBD1 (5 bases). The germline V gene has CDR1 SEHNR and CDR2 FQNEAQ (reference sequence). The V end was cut by 5 bases, the J end by 4 bases, with 12 bases between. CDR3 size: 13 residues.

The count of this clone is one. CDR3 sequence: CASSWAENTEAFF. The CDR3 DNA reads TGCGCCAGCAGCTGGGCCGAGAACACTGAAGCTTTCTTT. The chain recombines TRBV5-1 with TRBJ1-1; D gene unclear. Trimming took 3 bases from V and 1 from J, leaving 7 bases between them. Germline CDR1 is SGHRS and CDR2 is YFSETQ. The CDR3 length is 13 residues.

The CDR3 coding sequence is TGTGCCAGCAGCGTAGCCCCTAGGAATAGCGAGCAGTACTTC. Its translation: CASSVAPRNSEQYF. The chain uses TRBV9 and TRBJ2-7; the D is unclear. The germline gives CDR1 SGDLS, CDR2 YYNGEE. The V end was cut by 0 bases, the J end by 6 bases, with 13 bases between. CDR3 length equals 14 residues. Supplemented by reference TRBV9 and TRBJ2-7, the full variable domain reads DSGVTQTPKHLITATGQRVTLRCSPRSGDLSVYWYQQSLDQGLQFLIQYYNGEERAKGNILERFSAQQFPDLHSELNLSSLELGDSALYFCASSVAPRNSEQYFGPGTRLTVT.

This chain joins TRBV2 and TRBJ2-5; no clear D. Germline V lookup: CDR1 SNHLY, CDR2 FYNNEI. The CDR3 length is 13 residues. V gave up 6 bases and J gave up 4 bases, with 12 bases separating them. This CDR3 reads CASSAGPGETQYF. For the CDR3, the DNA is TGTGCCAGCAGCGCCGGTCCGGGAGAGACCCAGTACTTC.

The J gene is TRBJ1-5, the V gene TRBV10-3; 7 bases align to TRBD1. The V and J ends lost 6 bases and 3 bases, in that order; junction bases with no gene match: 5. There are 14 residues in the CDR3. The germline gives CDR1 ENHRY, CDR2 SYGVKD. The CDR3 bases are TGTGCCATCAGCCAGGGACAGTACAATCAGCCCCAGCATTTT. This sequence encodes CAISQGQYNQPQHF.

The chain carries TRBV5-1 and TRBJ2-5; 12 nucleotides agree with TRBD2. The germline gives CDR1 SGHRS, CDR2 YFSETQ. The CDR3 consists of 15 residues. V dropped 4 bases and J dropped 5; count of bases not matched to a gene: 6. The CDR3 here is CASSRTSGTGETQYF. In DNA, the CDR3 is TGCGCCAGCAGCCGGACTAGCGGGACGGGTGAGACCCAGTACTTC.

CDR3 region: CASTSRVGTDTQYF. CDR3 DNA: TGCGCCAGCACTTCGCGAGTGGGCACAGATACGCAGTATTTT. V and J are TRBV5-1 and TRBJ2-3; D remains unclear. CDR3 length equals 14 residues. Germline CDR1 SGHRS, CDR2 YFSETQ. V was pared by 6 bases and J by 1 base, with 12 bases between.

This chain's CDR3 is CASSVGGLDTEAFF. The DNA for the CDR3 is TGTGCCAGCAGCGTCGGGGGGCTTGACACTGAAGCTTTCTTT. The rearrangement joins TRBV5-8 to TRBJ1-1; the D gene is possibly TRBD1 (6 bases). The CDR3 has 14 residues. Trimming left V 4 bases short and J 3 bases short, with 13 bases between. CDR1 and CDR2 (germline): SGHTS, YDEGEE.

This clone was counted only a few times. This chain uses TRBV27 with TRBJ1-1; D remains unclear. The CDR3 spans 12 residues. Trimming stripped 11 bases from V and 4 bases from J, with 14 bases between. The germline gives CDR1 MNHEY, CDR2 SMNVEV (reference sequence). CDR3 nucleotide sequence: TGTGCCTCCGAGGGCAGAGGCACTGAAGCTTTCTTT. Amino acid sequence: CASEGRGTEAFF.

The rearrangement uses TRBV4-1 and TRBJ1-2; TRBD1 is a possible D gene (5 bases). This CDR3 has 14 residues. With 0 bases removed from V and 7 bases from J, the gap between germline ends came to 12 bases. CDR1 MGHRA and CDR2 YSYEKL come from the germline V gene. In nucleotides, the CDR3 is TGCGCCAGCAGCCAAGATCGGGGGGTGGGTGGCTACACCTTC. Translation: CASSQDRGVGGYTF.

This clone was seen only once. The chain is built from TRBV4-2 and TRBJ2-5, with 7 bases matching TRBD1. The J call is doubtful: the DNA matches TRBJ2-7 better. Germline-derived CDR1 and CDR2 are LGHNA and YNFKEQ. The length of the CDR3 is 17 residues. This chain's CDR3 is CASSQGVDRASSYEQYF. The CDR3 nucleotides read TGTGCCAGCAGCCAAGGGGTAGACAGGGCGAGCTCCTACGAGCAGTACTTC.

This chain joins TRBV6-6 and TRBJ2-2; TRBD1 agrees at 7 bases. This CDR3 contains 16 residues. The V gene's germline CDR1 is MNHNY and CDR2 SVGAGI (reference sequence). V trimming: 8 bases; J trimming: 4 bases; junction bases outside the gene matches: 13. The CDR3 loop reads CASFLQGPAGTGELFF. In nucleotides, the CDR3 is TGTGCCAGCTTCCTACAGGGGCCGGCCGGCACCGGGGAGCTGTTTTTT.

The CDR3 spells CASSSDRIPYEQYF. CDR3 nucleotide sequence: TGCGCCAGCAGCTCGGACAGGATCCCCTACGAGCAGTACTTC. The chain joins TRBV5-1 to TRBJ2-7; TRBD1 matches 7 bases. With 3 bases clipped from V and 2 bases from J, the junction kept 5 bases outside the gene matches. There are 14 residues in the CDR3. Germline loops: CDR1 SGHRS, CDR2 YFSETQ.

The V and J genes are TRBV19 and TRBJ2-7; the match to TRBD2 covers 10 bases. This CDR3 spans 16 amino acids. Trimming at V came to 3 bases and at J to 3 bases, leaving 8 bases not matched to a gene. The germline CDR1 and CDR2 sequences are LNHDA and SQIVND (reference sequence). This chain's CDR3 is CASSIRGSGRLYEQYF. The CDR3 nucleotides read TGTGCCAGTAGTATTCGGGGTAGCGGGAGGCTCTACGAGCAGTACTTC.

The V and J genes are TRBV13 and TRBJ2-3; 12 nucleotides align to TRBD2. CDR1 is PRHDT and CDR2 is FYEKMQ in the germline V gene (reference sequence). Trimming at V came to 5 bases and at J to 3 bases, leaving 9 bases not matched to a gene. The CDR3 is made up of 17 amino acids. The CDR3 region has the DNA TGTGCCAGCAGCCTCAGACTAGCGGGAGATACGACAGATACGCAGTATTTT. This codes for CASSLRLAGDTTDTQYF.

The chain recombines TRBV11-2 with TRBJ1-5; D gene ambiguous. Between the trimmed V and J ends, which lost 6 bases and 10 bases, there was a span of 16 bases. This CDR3 region has 13 residues. Per germline, CDR1 SGHAT and CDR2 FQNNGV. The CDR3 DNA is TGTGCCAGCAGACTCGACCGGGTCGGCCCCCAGCATTTT. Protein sequence: CASRLDRVGPQHF.

This clone came up once. The chain links TRBV5-4 to TRBJ2-1; TRBD2 agrees at 15 bases. Germline trimming cut 4 bases from V and 2 bases from J; bases unmatched to any gene: 7. Germline loops: CDR1 SGHNT, CDR2 YYREEE (reference sequence). This CDR3 has 18 residues. CDR3 sequence: CASSPGLAGGATYNEQFF. CDR3 DNA sequence: TGTGCCAGCAGCCCGGGACTAGCGGGGGGAGCGACCTACAATGAGCAGTTCTTC.

The V call is TRBV29-1, the J call TRBJ2-1; TRBD2 matches 7 bases. Losses at the gene ends were 5 bases for V and 10 bases for J; bases not matched to a gene: 11. The CDR3 totals 13 residues. Germline assignment: CDR1 SQVTM and CDR2 ANQGSEA. Written as DNA, the CDR3 is TGCAGCGTTCTTAACCCGGGACTATCCGAGCAGTTCTTC. This sequence encodes CSVLNPGLSEQFF.

The chain has TRBV15 and TRBJ1-2; 8 nucleotides match TRBD1. Germline CDR1 is LNHNV and CDR2 is YYDKDF (reference sequence). With 0 bases clipped from V and 4 bases from J, the junction kept 16 bases outside the gene matches. The CDR3 has 19 residues. The CDR3 sequence is CATSRDGLDREPPLYGYTF. The CDR3 nucleotides read TGTGCCACCAGCAGAGATGGCCTGGACAGGGAGCCCCCCCTCTATGGCTACACCTTC.

This chain joins TRBV2 and TRBJ2-7, with 11 nucleotides matching TRBD2. Losses at the gene ends were 3 bases for V and 13 bases for J; bases not matched to a gene: 11. This CDR3 spans 14 amino acids. Per the germline V gene, CDR1 is SNHLY and CDR2 is FYNNEI. The DNA of the CDR3 is TGTGCCAGCAGTGACTTAAAGACTAGCGGGATTCAATACTTC. Its protein is CASSDLKTSGIQYF. The full variable domain, its missing parts supplied by reference TRBV2 and TRBJ2-7, is EPEVTQTPSHQVTQMGQEVILRCVPISNHLYFYWYRQILGQKVEFLVSFYNNEISEKSEIFDDQFSVERPDGSNFTLKIRSTKLEDSAMYFCASSDLKTSGIQYFGPGTRLTVT.

The rearrangement links TRBV2 to TRBJ2-4; D unclear. CDR1 SNHLY and CDR2 FYNNEI come from the germline V gene. The CDR3 has 13 amino acids. Trimming left V 4 bases short and J 5 bases short, with 9 bases between. The CDR3 sequence: CASSVWSENIQYF. Here the CDR3 DNA reads TGTGCCAGCAGTGTGTGGAGCGAAAACATTCAGTACTTC.

CDR3 region: CASSGQSSYNSPLHF. The CDR3 DNA reads TGTGCCAGCAGTGGGCAGTCCTCCTATAATTCACCCCTCCACTTT. V is TRBV2 and J is TRBJ1-6; unclear D gene. The CDR3 is made up of 15 amino acids. The germline V gene has CDR1 SNHLY and CDR2 FYNNEI. The V gene lost 4 bases and the J gene lost 0 bases, with 7 bases spanning the gap.

This chain uses TRBV27 with TRBJ1-2; no clear D gene. Germline V gene lookup returns CDR1 MNHEY and CDR2 SMNVEV (reference sequence). V was trimmed by 5 bases and J by 4 bases, leaving 17 bases between them. CDR3 length: 15 residues. This CDR3 is CASSLAAYPGYGYTF. In DNA, the CDR3 is TGTGCCAGCAGTCTGGCCGCGTACCCAGGCTATGGCTACACCTTC.

The chain joins TRBV5-1 to TRBJ2-2; 7 bases map to TRBD1. Germline loops: CDR1 SGHRS, CDR2 YFSETQ. Germline trimming cut 5 bases from V and 5 bases from J; bases unmatched to any gene: 3. This CDR3 comprises 13 residues. The CDR3: CASRTGKTGELFF. The CDR3 DNA reads as TGCGCCAGCAGGACAGGGAAAACCGGGGAGCTGTTTTTT.

The count of this clone is one. CDR3 DNA: TGCGCCAGCAGCTTGGGTGGAGCGGGAGGGCCGCGCACAGATACGCAGTATTTT. It yields the protein CASSLGGAGGPRTDTQYF. The rearrangement links TRBV5-1 to TRBJ2-3; 10 bases map to TRBD2. CDR1 is SGHRS and CDR2 is YFSETQ in the germline V gene. CDR3 length equals 18 residues. With V trimmed by 0 bases and J by 1 base, 8 bases remained unmatched.

This chain uses TRBV5-6 with TRBJ2-5, with unresolved D. The CDR3 has 14 residues. Germline CDR1 SGHDT, CDR2 YYEEEE. The V and J ends lost 0 bases and 3 bases respectively, with 9 bases between them. DNA of the CDR3: TGTGCCAGCAGCTTGGGCGCCAATAAAGAGACCCAGTACTTC. Translating it yields CASSLGANKETQYF. The variable domain in full, completed from reference TRBV5-6 and TRBJ2-5, reads DAGVTQSPTHLIKTRGQQVTLRCSPKSGHDTVSWYQQALGQGPQFIFQYYEEEERQRGNFPDRFSGHQFPNYSSELNVNALLLGDSALYLCASSLGANKETQYFGPGTRLLVL.

The chain links TRBV28 to TRBJ1-1; D ambiguous. V gave up 7 bases and J gave up 2 bases, with 8 bases separating them. This CDR3 has 12 amino acids. CDR1 and CDR2 (germline): MDHEN, SYDVKM. Here the CDR3 DNA reads TGTGCCAGCACTTACTCAAACACTGAAGCTTTCTTT. Translation: CASTYSNTEAFF.

The chain is built from TRBV19 and TRBJ2-3; D might be TRBD2 (6 bases). The CDR3 extends over 15 amino acids. The V end lost 4 bases, the J end lost 0 bases, and 11 bases lay between the germline ends. Germline CDR1 reads LNHDA; CDR2 reads SQIVND (reference sequence). CDR3 nucleotides: TGTGCCAGTAGTAACCCGGGAGAGAGCACAGATACGCAGTATTTT. Translated, it gives CASSNPGESTDTQYF. Complete variable domain (other parts from reference TRBV19 and TRBJ2-3): DGGITQSPKYLFRKEGQNVTLSCEQNLNHDAMYWYRQDPGQGLRLIYYSQIVNDFQKGDIAEGYSVSREKKESFPLTVTSAQKNPTAFYLCASSNPGESTDTQYFGPGTRLTVL.

The chain has TRBV5-1 and TRBJ2-5, with TRBD2 identical over 8 bases. The V segment lost 0 bases and the J segment 0 bases; nucleotides outside the gene matches: 10. This CDR3 region has 18 residues. The germline V gene encodes CDR1 SGHRS and CDR2 YFSETQ. The CDR3 region has the DNA TGCGCCAGCAGCTTGGGGAATACAGCGGGGGAGTACCAAGAGACCCAGTACTTC. The encoded protein is CASSLGNTAGEYQETQYF.

The rearrangement joins TRBV5-4 to TRBJ2-3; 14 bases line up with TRBD2. The trim removed 4 bases at V and 8 bases at J, leaving 12 bases unmatched. This CDR3 has 17 residues. In germline, CDR1 is SGHNT, CDR2 YYREEE (reference sequence). The CDR3 is CASSVDRTSGRMGTQYF. The DNA for the CDR3 is TGTGCCAGCAGCGTTGACCGGACTAGCGGGAGGATGGGTACGCAGTATTTT.

This clone was seen just once. At the DNA level, this CDR3 is encoded by other sequences in the same sample as well. The chain carries TRBV28 and TRBJ2-7; D uncertain. Germline-derived CDR1 and CDR2 are MDHEN and SYDVKM. The CDR3 sequence is 13 residues long. Between the trimmed V and J ends, which lost 3 bases and 1 base, there was a span of 7 bases. This CDR3 reads CASSLTGSYEQYF. CDR3 nucleotides: TGTGCCAGCAGTTTGACCGGGTCCTACGAGCAGTACTTC.